A selection of T cell receptor beta chains follows, all from one sample in a study of blood T cell repertoires in COVID-19. TCRdb's table, derived via immunoSEQ multiplex PCR, lists solely in-frame clones and lacks some. The sample includes tens of thousands of clones, 80% to 85% of them seen just once. Sequencing used peripheral blood. The receptors come from a man older than 75 with active or convalescent COVID-19. Both conserved end residues are part of each CDR3. The order of the fields is V gene, J gene, CDR3 protein.

>TRBV5-1|TRBJ2-3
CASSLSGGTDTQYF
>TRBV18|TRBJ2-5
CASSPALNGETQYF
>TRBV2|TRBJ2-7
CASSAQGTGSYEQYF
>TRBV7-9|TRBJ1-4
CASSRAGANEKLFF
>TRBV11-2|TRBJ2-7
CASSLDKGLAGGTYEQYF
>TRBV19|TRBJ1-2
CASKEGAHDGYTF
>TRBV6-5|TRBJ2-5
CASSPRQAQETQYF
>TRBV19|TRBJ2-7
CASSIDRERSEQYF
>TRBV19|TRBJ2-2
CASSRQGLGGELFF
>TRBV6-1|TRBJ1-1
CASSENPGRTEAFF
>TRBV5-5|TRBJ2-5
CASSLGGRTGERQETQYF
>TRBV5-4|TRBJ2-3
CASSLRREGQGDTQYF
>TRBV4-2|TRBJ1-2
CASSQVGSGGGYTF
>TRBV6-2/TRBV6-3|TRBJ2-3
CASSPSGGAWDTQYF
>TRBV6-4|TRBJ1-2
CASSAQAGGVYGYTF
>TRBV6-6|TRBJ2-7
CASSYYRGAYEQYF
>TRBV7-2|TRBJ2-7
CASSSGLAGGSYEQYF
>TRBV29-1|TRBJ2-7
CSVEEPVGEQYF
>TRBV5-1|TRBJ1-1
CASSLGGTGDTEAFF
>TRBV5-4|TRBJ2-7
CASSLRGQGTKEQYF